This TCR beta chain was recovered during a study of blood T cell repertoires in COVID-19 (dated by TCRdb to 2020 to 2022). Looking at the study overall: The collaborator samples originated in the United States, Italy and Spain and spanned the acute and convalescent phases of COVID-19. The prospective study material was composed of cDNA or gDNA derived from T cells, B-cell-depleted T cells, or PBMCs. Deeply sampled blood TCRbeta repertoires from subjects exposed to, actively infected with, or recovered from COVID-19 were included in the dataset. The repertoires were released in a freely available public database intended as a resource for research on the immune response to SARS-CoV-2. The samples were drawn from two sources: the first 160 participants of the ongoing ImmuneRACE study, and 1,000 to 1,500 subjects contributed by 6 global collaborators. A de-identified subject ID, COVID-19 status, age in years and sex were almost always included in the sample metadata. Where HLA class I and class II types were available, the types were taken from metadata supplied by the sample provider, not from assay-based typing. Summary of the overall study and its limitations: Clinical and demographic metadata were provided uncurated, with the amount varying by source and participant.

The immunoSEQ Assay, a bias-controlled multiplex PCR, was used to amplify TCRbeta CDR3 regions from genomic DNA. In the authors' own workflow: The number of nucleated cells in each sample was estimated by amplification of reference gene primers within the assay. Sequence reads were collapsed and filtered to measure the absolute abundance of every unique TCRbeta CDR3 rearrangement. For each sample, productive Simpson clonality was calculated as the square root of Simpson's diversity index over productive rearrangements. TCRdb obtained this table from immuneACCESS and retained in-frame rearrangements with V and J assigned. These tables miss some clones; where compared with another copy, unresolved V genes account for less than half of the shortfall, and the remainder is unexplained. That table gives V, J and clone size, and the DNA gave D and trimming. The sample contains about 330,000 clones, 88% of them found a single time. Roughly 4% of the sample goes to the ten largest clones.

Whole blood was collected in K2EDTA tubes by collaborating institutions according to the institutions' own protocols. For TCRbeta analysis, collaborators shipped samples as frozen whole blood, isolated PBMCs, or DNA extracted from either of those sample types. Notes on this clone: Its antigen is currently not known. It has no much larger one-base neighbor in the sample; base qualities were not kept.

The source is a woman in her 50s with active or convalescent COVID-19. The sequencing input was peripheral blood.

The CDR3 is CASSLSGTDTQYF. Here is the DNA: TGTGCCAGCAGCTTATCAGGGACAGATACGCAGTATTTT. This chain joins TRBV7-2 to TRBJ2-3; a weak D assignment points to TRBD1 (5 bases agree). CDR1 and CDR2 are read off the germline V gene as SGHTA and FQGNSA. V loses 2 bases, J loses 3 bases, and the germline ends lie 6 bases apart. Measured from the cysteine to the phenylalanine, the CDR3 is 13 residues long. Of the read, only the CDR3 DNA is kept; its 39 bases are in frame from base 1.